The 30 T cell receptor beta chains given below trace back to one sample, sequenced in a study of blood T cell repertoires in COVID-19. Using immunoSEQ multiplex PCR, the repertoire was profiled, and TCRdb retains in-frame clones only, with some absent. The data hold about 55,000 clones, with more than 60% observed a single time. The material sequenced was peripheral blood. The receptor source for this set is a woman between 70 and 85 years old with acute or convalescent COVID-19.

The gene calls are TRBV19 and TRBJ1-2, with D perhaps TRBD1 (6 bases). The germline gives CDR1 LNHDA, CDR2 SQIVND (reference sequence). Trimming took off 1 base at V and 8 bases at J, with 20 bases between the two ends. This CDR3 contains 16 residues. The CDR3 region is CASSIGLNTGYDGYTF. CDR3 in DNA: TGTGCCAGTAGTATAGGGTTGAACACAGGGTACGACGGCTACACCTTC.

The V call is TRBV27, the J call TRBJ2-7; TRBD1 might be the D (6 bases). CDR3 length: 14 residues. Germline assignment: CDR1 MNHEY and CDR2 SMNVEV (reference sequence). The V end lost 2 bases, the J end lost 0 bases, and 8 bases lay between the germline ends. The CDR3 is CASSLKDSSYEQYF. DNA of the CDR3: TGTGCCAGCAGTTTAAAGGACAGCTCCTACGAGCAGTACTTC.

CDR3 nucleotide sequence: TGTGCCAGCAGCTTAGGAGTCTATGGCTACACCTTC. It codes for CASSLGVYGYTF. The rearrangement links TRBV3-1 (or the pseudogene TRBV3-2) to TRBJ1-2; D gene ambiguous. Germline V lookup: CDR1 LGHDT, CDR2 YNNKEL (reference sequence). V was shortened by 5 bases and J by 4 bases, with 8 bases between the two germline ends. The CDR3 consists of 12 residues.

This clone appeared once. The chain uses TRBV10-1 and TRBJ2-3; D may be TRBD1 (6 bases). The CDR3 sequence is 16 residues long. Trimming left V 6 bases short and J 4 bases short, with 20 bases between. The germline V gene encodes CDR1 WNHNN and CDR2 SYGVQD (reference sequence). CDR3 region: CASSPIRGRFPDTQYF. The CDR3 DNA reads as TGCGCCAGCAGCCCAATCAGGGGAAGGTTTCCAGATACGCAGTATTTT.

The rearrangement joins TRBV2 to TRBJ1-2, with 7 bases matching TRBD1. CDR1 and CDR2 from the germline V gene are SNHLY and FYNNEI. CDR3 length: 12 residues. J lost 8 bases, V lost 4 bases, and 4 bases had no gene match. The CDR3 loop is CASSGQGGGYTF. Written as DNA, the CDR3 is TGTGCCAGCAGTGGCCAGGGGGGAGGCTACACCTTC.

The chain couples TRBV10-2 to TRBJ1-1; TRBD1 agrees at 7 bases. Trimming at V came to 5 bases and at J to 0 bases, leaving 3 bases not matched to a gene. CDR1 is WSHSY, CDR2 SAAADI, per germline. The CDR3 totals 14 residues. The CDR3 loop is CASSPDRVNTEAFF. The DNA for the CDR3 is TGCGCCAGCAGTCCAGACAGGGTGAACACTGAAGCTTTCTTT.

The rearrangement links TRBV10-3 to TRBJ1-2; TRBD1 matches 7 bases. The trim removed 5 bases at V and 8 bases at J, leaving 5 bases unmatched. The CDR3 is 12 amino acids. Germline-derived CDR1 and CDR2 are ENHRY and SYGVKD. The CDR3 reads CAISSGQRGYTF. For the CDR3, the DNA is TGTGCCATCAGTTCGGGACAGCGCGGCTACACCTTC.

A remark on this clone: An end of the junction differs from the germline gene, which may be a read error. This sequence joins TRBV19 and TRBJ2-1; D is possibly TRBD1 (6 bases). The germline V gene has CDR1 LNHDA and CDR2 SQIVND (reference sequence). This CDR3 region has 12 residues. The chain's CDR3 is CASSQKGQKQFF. CDR3 sequence (DNA): TGTGCCAGTAGTCAGAAAGGACAGAAGCAATTCTTC.

This clone appeared a single time. The CDR3 sequence: CASSEDIYGYTF. CDR3 nucleotides: TGTGCCAGCAGTGAGGATATCTATGGCTACACCTTC. The V and J genes are TRBV19 and TRBJ1-2; no reliable D call. Per germline, CDR1 LNHDA and CDR2 SQIVND (reference sequence). The CDR3 consists of 12 residues. V lost 9 bases to trimming and J lost 4 bases, with 12 bases between them.

This clone was observed a few times. The V gene is TRBV11-2, the J gene TRBJ1-5; TRBD1 is a possible D gene (5 bases). Deletions cut 4 bases from V and 4 bases from J, with 14 bases between. CDR1 and CDR2 from the germline V gene are SGHAT and FQNNGV. The length of the CDR3 is 15 residues. CDR3 sequence (DNA): TGTGCCAGCAGCTCCCAGGGAAGAGGAAATCAGCCCCAGCATTTT. Translation gives CASSSQGRGNQPQHF.

This chain joins TRBV24-1 and TRBJ2-2, with 9 bases lining up with TRBD1. The CDR3 has 13 residues. With 8 bases clipped from V and 7 bases from J, the junction kept 4 bases outside the gene matches. The germline V gene encodes CDR1 KGHDR and CDR2 SFDVKD. As DNA, the CDR3 is TGTGCCACCAAAGGACAGGGGAGCGGGGAGCTGTTTTTT. It specifies CATKGQGSGELFF.

This chain joins TRBV29-1 and TRBJ2-5; the match to TRBD2 covers 13 bases. The CDR3 has 14 amino acids. J was trimmed by 5 bases and V by 7 bases; bases with no gene match: 7. CDR1 and CDR2 (germline): SQVTM, ANQGSEA. The CDR3 nucleotides are TGCAGCGCAAAACTAGCGGGGGGGTGGGAGACCCAGTACTTC. Translation: CSAKLAGGWETQYF. The entire variable domain, with the rest obtained from reference TRBV29-1 and TRBJ2-5, is as follows: SAVISQKPSRDICQRGTSLTIQCQVDSQVTMMFWYRQQPGQSLTLIATANQGSEATYESGFVIDKFPISRPNLTFSTLTVSNMSPEDSSIYLCSAKLAGGWETQYFGPGTRLLVL.

This sequence joins TRBV4-1 and TRBJ1-5; D possibly corresponds to TRBD1 (5 bases). The ends were cut back, 7 bases at V and 5 bases at J, with 21 bases in the middle. The germline V gene has CDR1 MGHRA and CDR2 YSYEKL. There are 16 residues in the CDR3. The CDR3 region is CASTPEGRAGYQPQHF. The CDR3 DNA is TGCGCCAGCACCCCTGAAGGCCGGGCAGGGTATCAGCCCCAGCATTTT.

This chain joins TRBV2 and TRBJ1-1, with 11 bases that match TRBD1. Germline CDR1 SNHLY, CDR2 FYNNEI. CDR3 length: 14 residues. The trim removed 8 bases at V and 6 bases at J, leaving 8 bases unmatched. The CDR3 sequence is CASSGQGDRAEAFF. Here the CDR3 DNA reads TGTGCCAGCTCGGGACAGGGGGATCGTGCTGAAGCTTTCTTT.

CDR3 in DNA: TGTGCCAGCAGCCAAGGGGCAACCAACACTGAAGCTTTCTTT. Its translation: CASSQGATNTEAFF. V usage is TRBV3-1 (or the pseudogene TRBV3-2) and J usage is TRBJ1-1; D remains ambiguous. The CDR3 loop spans 14 amino acids. V was clipped by 1 base and J by 2 bases, with 8 bases between them. Germline CDR1 LGHDT, CDR2 YNNKEL (reference sequence).

This clone has only a few counts. The chain recombines TRBV6-5 with TRBJ1-5, with 7 bases fitting TRBD1. CDR1 and CDR2 (germline): MNHEY, SVGAGI. Trimming cost V 6 bases and J 4 bases; bases outside gene matches: 9. This CDR3 spans 15 amino acids. The CDR3 DNA is TGTGCCAGCAGCTTGACAGGGTCCAATAATCAGCCCCAGCATTTT. Translation gives CASSLTGSNNQPQHF.

The chain carries TRBV5-1 and TRBJ2-7; D possibly corresponds to TRBD1 (6 bases). V lost 4 bases and J lost 4, with 21 bases in between. This CDR3 has 16 amino acids. In germline, CDR1 is SGHRS, CDR2 YFSETQ. The CDR3 region is CASSRGQTGSGYEQYF. The CDR3 DNA follows: TGCGCCAGCAGCCGAGGACAAACAGGGTCCGGGTACGAGCAGTACTTC.

The chain recombines TRBV2 with TRBJ2-2, with TRBD2 matching 8 bases. The CDR3 has 14 residues. Germline V gene sequence: CDR1 SNHLY, CDR2 FYNNEI. V lost 8 bases, J lost 0 bases, and 2 bases stayed unmatched. CDR3 sequence: CASAGGPNTGELFF. The CDR3 DNA is TGTGCCAGCGCGGGGGGACCGAACACCGGGGAGCTGTTTTTT.

J is TRBJ1-2 and V is TRBV14; TRBD1 might be the D (6 bases). V was shortened by 0 bases and J by 8 bases, with 13 bases between the two germline ends. This CDR3 is built from 14 residues. CDR1 is SGHDN, CDR2 FVKESK, per germline. CDR3 in DNA: TGTGCCAGCAGCCAAGAACAGGGTCTTAGGGGCTACACCTTC. As protein: CASSQEQGLRGYTF.

This clone appeared a few times. This chain links TRBV7-3 with TRBJ1-1; D is ambiguous. Germline assignment: CDR1 SGHTA and CDR2 FQGTGA. The V end lost 4 bases, the J end lost 7 bases, and 10 bases lay between the germline ends. The CDR3 is 12 residues long. The CDR3, as DNA: TGTGCCAGCAGCTACGACCGGAGTGAAGCTTTCTTT. Translating it yields CASSYDRSEAFF.

This clone was counted between two and nine times. The chain couples TRBV5-6 to TRBJ1-6; D is unclear. Trimming removed 4 bases from V and 6 bases from J, with 11 bases in between. The CDR3 has 14 residues. Germline V gives CDR1 SGHDT, CDR2 YYEEEE. In nucleotides, the CDR3 is TGTGCCAGCAGCCTGATGGAGTCTAATTCACCCCTCCACTTT. Its translation: CASSLMESNSPLHF.

V and J are TRBV12-3 or TRBV12-4 and TRBJ2-3; D not certain. The CDR3 loop spans 13 amino acids. The V end lost 6 bases, the J end lost 3 bases, and 10 bases lay between the germline ends. The CDR3 nucleotides read TGTGCCAGCAGCAGAACCTCGACAGATACGCAGTATTTT. Amino acid sequence: CASSRTSTDTQYF.

This chain uses TRBV30 with TRBJ1-2; possible D gene TRBD1, 6 bases. Germline-derived CDR1 and CDR2 are GTSNPN and SVGIG (reference sequence). V dropped 0 bases and J dropped 8 bases, with 19 bases sitting between them. The CDR3 totals 15 residues. The CDR3 sequence: CAWSVAGGASRGYTF. The CDR3 DNA is TGTGCCTGGAGTGTCGCCGGGGGGGCGAGTAGGGGCTACACCTTC. Based on the CDR3 plus reference TRBV30 and TRBJ1-2, the full variable domain is SQTIHQWPATLVQPVGSPLSLECTVEGTSNPNLYWYRQAAGRGLQLLFYSVGIGQISSEVPQNLSASRPQDRQFILSSKKLLLSDSGFYLCAWSVAGGASRGYTFGSGTRLTVV.

This clone was picked up many times. The chain recombines TRBV7-3 with TRBJ2-3; TRBD1 matches at 11 bases. CDR1 and CDR2 from the germline V gene are SGHTA and FQGTGA. V shed 8 bases and J 6 bases; nucleotides not matched to a gene: 10. There are 15 residues in the CDR3. The CDR3 coding sequence is TGTGCCAGCGGCAGGGGACAGGGGGTATCGGATACGCAGTATTTT. Its protein is CASGRGQGVSDTQYF. Supplemented by reference TRBV7-3 and TRBJ2-3, the full variable domain reads GAGVSQTPSNKVTEKGKYVELRCDPISGHTALYWYRQSLGQGPEFLIYFQGTGAADDSGLPNDRFFAVRPEGSVSTLKIQRTERGDSAVYLCASGRGQGVSDTQYFGPGTRLTVL.

This clone was recorded a few times. The chain employs TRBV27 and TRBJ2-1; D is perhaps TRBD1 (6 bases). CDR1 MNHEY and CDR2 SMNVEV come from the germline V gene (reference sequence). V was clipped by 5 bases and J by 3 bases, with 11 bases between them. The CDR3 spans 14 residues. CDR3 in amino acids: CASSVQGFYNEQFF. CDR3 sequence (DNA): TGTGCCAGCAGTGTACAGGGATTCTACAATGAGCAGTTCTTC.

This chain links TRBV2 with TRBJ2-7; 9 nucleotides line up with TRBD2. Germline CDR1 SNHLY, CDR2 FYNNEI. This CDR3 has 13 residues. The V gene end was trimmed by 7 bases and the J gene end by 6 bases; junction bases not matched to a gene: 7. The CDR3 DNA sequence: TGTGCCAGCATTAGCGGGGGCCTGGGCGAGCAGTACTTC. Translation gives CASISGGLGEQYF.

CDR3 in DNA: TGTGCCAGCAGCTCCACTAGCGGGGGTAACACCGGGGAGCTGTTTTTT. This encodes CASSSTSGGNTGELFF. V gene TRBV5-6 combines with J gene TRBJ2-2; 11 bases fit TRBD2. The CDR3 contains 16 residues. After removal of 3 bases from V and 2 bases from J, the junction contained 3 bases not matched to a gene. Germline V gene lookup returns CDR1 SGHDT and CDR2 YYEEEE.

The V gene is TRBV19, the J gene TRBJ1-3; D gene uncertain. Trimming left V 4 bases short and J 0 bases short, with 7 bases between. This CDR3 has 14 amino acids. CDR1 and CDR2 (germline): LNHDA, SQIVND (reference sequence). CDR3: CASSRPSSGNTIYF. CDR3 nucleotide sequence: TGTGCCAGTAGTAGGCCAAGCTCTGGAAACACCATATATTTT.

The chain joins TRBV11-2 to TRBJ2-2, with 7 bases fitting TRBD2. Germline V gene lookup returns CDR1 SGHAT and CDR2 FQNNGV. The CDR3 is made up of 15 amino acids. V was pared by 2 bases and J by 7 bases, with 7 bases of the junction left unmatched. CDR3 nucleotides: TGTGCCAGCAGCTTATATAGGGGAGGGAACGGGGAGCTGTTTTTT. Its translation: CASSLYRGGNGELFF.

The V gene is TRBV19, the J gene TRBJ2-1; 8 bases are shared with TRBD1. J lost 4 bases, V lost 3 bases, and 8 bases had no gene match. The V gene's germline CDR1 is LNHDA and CDR2 SQIVND (reference sequence). This CDR3 has 16 residues. CDR3 loop: CASSISGGRRYNEQFF. The CDR3 nucleotides are TGTGCCAGTAGTATCTCAGGGGGCCGCAGATACAATGAGCAGTTCTTC.